This T cell receptor (beta chain) was found in a study of blood T cell repertoires in COVID-19. CDR3 length equals 14 residues. The V gene end was trimmed by 6 bases and the J gene end by 8 bases; junction bases not matched to a gene: 4. Germline V gene lookup returns CDR1 MNHEY and CDR2 SVGAGI. Profiled with immunoSEQ multiplex PCR; TCRdb holds only in-frame clones, not every one. Of roughly 220,000 clones in the sample, 82% were seen once. The receptor comes from an elderly woman with COVID-19, enrolled during active disease. Sequencing was carried out using peripheral blood. The chain combines TRBV6-5 with TRBJ1-6, with 10 bases aligning to TRBD1. CDR3 sequence reads: CASRGTGEDSPLHF. CDR3 nucleotides: TGTGCCAGCAGGGGGACAGGGGAGGATTCACCCCTCCACTTT.